The subject of this entry is one TCR beta chain. One end of the junction does not line up with germline, which may come from a read error. This entry comes from a study of T cell changes during pregnancy in multiple sclerosis. The CDR3 is 10 residues long. Per germline, CDR1 SQVTM and CDR2 ANQGSEA. TCRdb's copy holds only in-frame clones and misses some; the assay was immunoSEQ multiplex PCR. The sample holds 130,000 or so clones; 90% to 96% are singletons and the top ten take 0.4% to 0.5%. The starting material was peripheral blood, obtained after pregnancy. The gene calls are TRBV29-1 and TRBJ2-1, with 9 bases fitting TRBD2. The source is a female donor with multiple sclerosis, enrolled in a pregnancy study. Here the CDR3 DNA reads TGCAGCGTTTTAGCTAGCGGGACGATCTTC. This translates into CSVLASGTIF.